Each of the 20 T cell receptor beta chains below was sequenced from the same sample in a study of T-cell reconstitution after alpha-beta-depleted transplantation in children. Unique molecular identifiers were incorporated during preparation of the TCRbeta library. TCRdb called the PCR reads again in MiXCR, with one record for every CDR3 protein. The sample contains more than 250,000 distinct CDR3 sequences, 9.9% of which appear only once. The input for sequencing was PBMCs from the stem cell graft donor, taken from the stem cell graft. The receptors here all came from a human donor who donated a stem cell graft to a child with SCID.

This chain joins TRBV14 and TRBJ2-7; 7 positions match TRBD1. J gave up 7 bases and V 4 bases, and 10 bases lay outside the gene matches. The germline V gene encodes CDR1 SGHDN and CDR2 FVKESK. There are 14 residues in the CDR3. The CDR3 bases are TGTGCCAGCAGCCTAATGACAGGGCAGAGGGAGCAGTACTTC. Its translation is CASSLMTGQREQYF.

This clonotype was seen a few times. The J gene is TRBJ1-2, the V gene TRBV4-2, with D uncertain. Germline V lookup: CDR1 LGHNA, CDR2 YNFKEQ. V lost 0 bases to trimming and J lost 5 bases, with 13 bases between them. This CDR3 spans 15 amino acids. CDR3: CASSQDLDKDYGYTF. The CDR3 region has the DNA TGTGCCAGCAGCCAAGATCTGGATAAAGATTATGGCTACACCTTC.

This clonotype occurred many times. This chain links TRBV9 with TRBJ2-3; D ambiguous. The CDR3 sequence is 13 residues long. Germline loops: CDR1 SGDLS, CDR2 YYNGEE. The ends were cut back, 4 bases at V and 6 bases at J, with 12 bases in the middle. CDR3 nucleotides: TGTGCCAGCAGCCCTCTCCCCCGGGATACGCAGTATTTT. Encoded protein: CASSPLPRDTQYF.

This clonotype was seen a handful of times. This chain joins TRBV12-3 or TRBV12-4 and TRBJ2-5; D unclear. The CDR3 is 15 residues long. The V gene lost 5 bases and the J gene lost 2 bases, with 15 bases spanning the gap. CDR3 coding DNA: TGTGCCAGCAGTCCACAACCTCCACCGCAAGAGACCCAGTACTTC. This gives the protein CASSPQPPPQETQYF.

There are many counts of this clonotype. The V gene is TRBV6-5, the J gene TRBJ1-1, with TRBD1 identical over 7 bases. The CDR3 has 17 residues. The germline V gene has CDR1 MNHEY and CDR2 SVGAGI. V lost 2 bases and J lost 0; bases outside the gene matches: 9. The DNA for the CDR3 is TGTGCCAGCAGTTACGCACCGGGACAGAGCATGAACACTGAAGCTTTCTTT. Translated: CASSYAPGQSMNTEAFF.

This clonotype occurred a few times. V usage is TRBV7-9 and J usage is TRBJ1-2; the match to TRBD1 covers 7 bases. CDR1 is SEHNR, CDR2 FQNEAQ, per germline (reference sequence). The J segment lost 5 bases and the V segment lost 1 base, leaving 7 bases of the junction unmatched. The CDR3 has 15 residues. CDR3 sequence reads: CASSLVGQKFYGYTF. DNA of the CDR3: TGTGCCAGCAGCTTAGTGGGACAGAAGTTTTATGGCTACACCTTC.

The chain uses TRBV7-3 and TRBJ1-6; no firm D call. The CDR3 loop spans 14 amino acids. Looked up from germline, CDR1 is SGHTA and CDR2 is FQGTGA. V lost 11 bases, J lost 7 bases, and 18 bases lay in between. The CDR3 DNA is TGTGCCGGTCGATCGAGGACGGTCAATTCACCCCTCCACTTT. This sequence encodes CAGRSRTVNSPLHF.

This sequence joins TRBV20-1 and TRBJ2-3, with D possibly matching TRBD1 (5 bases). The germline V and J ends were trimmed by 1 base and 14 bases, with 19 bases remaining between them. The V gene's germline CDR1 is DFQATT and CDR2 SNEGSKA (reference sequence). The CDR3 has 13 amino acids. The CDR3 spells CSARGGYEQLVYF. In nucleotides, the CDR3 is TGCAGTGCTAGAGGGGGCTATGAACAATTAGTGTATTTT.

This clonotype was seen a handful of times. The V call is TRBV6-1, the J call TRBJ2-3, with TRBD2 matching over 11 bases. CDR3 size: 17 residues. The trim removed 6 bases at V and 0 bases at J, leaving 8 bases unmatched. The germline CDR1 and CDR2 sequences are MNHNS and SASEGT. The CDR3 region has the DNA TGTGCCAGCAGCCGACTAGCGGGGAGTGCTAGCACAGATACGCAGTATTTT. It yields the protein CASSRLAGSASTDTQYF.

The chain employs TRBV5-1 and TRBJ1-5; D uncertain. Per the germline V gene, CDR1 is SGHRS and CDR2 is YFSETQ. The CDR3 runs to 14 residues. V lost 0 bases and J 3 bases, leaving 7 bases between the germline ends. The CDR3 loop reads CASSLDSFNQPQHF. For the CDR3, the DNA is TGCGCCAGCAGCTTGGACAGCTTCAATCAGCCCCAGCATTTT.

This clonotype was counted only a few times. In nucleotides, the CDR3 is TGTGCCAGCACCTTAATGAGGACTAGCGGGGGCAAAAACGCCGGGGAGCTGTTTTTT. It is translated as CASTLMRTSGGKNAGELFF. The J gene is TRBJ2-2, the V gene TRBV5-4; TRBD2 aligns across 13 bases. Germline V gives CDR1 SGHNT, CDR2 YYREEE (reference sequence). Unmatched junction bases numbered 17, after V lost 6 bases and J lost 6 bases. CDR3 length: 19 residues.

This sequence joins TRBV5-1 and TRBJ2-1; 9 bases match TRBD2. The germline gives CDR1 SGHRS, CDR2 YFSETQ. The J segment lost 7 bases and the V segment lost 0 bases, leaving 5 bases of the junction unmatched. This CDR3 has 15 residues. CDR3 region: CASSLVLAGTNEQFF. For the CDR3, the DNA is TGCGCCAGCAGCTTGGTACTAGCGGGCACGAATGAGCAGTTCTTC.

This clonotype was recorded many times. V usage is TRBV27 and J usage is TRBJ2-7, with D possibly matching TRBD2 (5 bases). The CDR3 loop spans 15 amino acids. The V gene lost 4 bases and the J gene lost 3 bases, with 16 bases spanning the gap. Germline V gene lookup returns CDR1 MNHEY and CDR2 SMNVEV (reference sequence). The CDR3 sequence: CASSSQSSGVYEQYF. The CDR3 bases are TGTGCCAGCAGTTCCCAAAGTTCCGGGGTCTACGAGCAGTACTTC.

The chain couples TRBV7-9 to TRBJ2-2; 8 bases are shared with TRBD1. The V segment lost 3 bases and the J segment 2 bases; nucleotides outside the gene matches: 2. CDR1 and CDR2 (germline): SEHNR, FQNEAQ (reference sequence). This CDR3 is built from 15 residues. CDR3 nucleotide sequence: TGTGCCAGCAGCTTGACAGGGGTAAACACCGGGGAGCTGTTTTTT. Protein product: CASSLTGVNTGELFF.

This clonotype was seen at least ten times. V usage is TRBV19 and J usage is TRBJ1-6, with D maybe TRBD1 (5 bases). Per germline, CDR1 LNHDA and CDR2 SQIVND (reference sequence). V was clipped by 2 bases and J by 8 bases, with 10 bases between them. The length of the CDR3 is 14 residues. CDR3 residues: CASSIKRGDSPLHF. DNA for the CDR3: TGTGCCAGTAGTATAAAGAGAGGGGATTCACCCCTCCACTTT.

CDR3 bases: TGTGCCAGCAGCTCAGGAGGGAGGGCTGGAGGCTACACCTTC. It translates to CASSSGGRAGGYTF. V and J are TRBV5-5 and TRBJ1-2; no definite D call. Trimming shortened V by 3 bases and J by 8 bases, and 17 bases separated the two germline ends. The CDR3 spans 14 residues. Germline-derived CDR1 and CDR2 are SGHKS and YYEKEE (reference sequence).

Ten or more counts support this clonotype. For the CDR3, the DNA is TGCGCCAGCAGAAGGACCGGGACAGGGTGGAATGAGCAGTTCTTC. The encoded protein is CASRRTGTGWNEQFF. V and J are TRBV5-1 and TRBJ2-1, with 9 bases identical to TRBD1. The length of the CDR3 is 15 residues. Germline CDR1 SGHRS, CDR2 YFSETQ. V trimming: 5 bases; J trimming: 7 bases; junction bases outside the gene matches: 10.

This clonotype occurred many times. J is TRBJ1-1 and V is TRBV2; D unresolved. V was shortened by 7 bases and J by 4 bases, with 16 bases between the two germline ends. In germline, CDR1 is SNHLY, CDR2 FYNNEI. The length of the CDR3 is 14 residues. CDR3 residues: CASTLDQSSTEAFF. In DNA form, the CDR3 reads TGTGCCAGCACGTTAGACCAGTCCAGCACTGAAGCTTTCTTT.

The chain uses TRBV29-1 and TRBJ2-7, with 12 bases matching TRBD1. CDR3 length: 12 residues. The V and J ends lost 7 bases and 6 bases, in that order; junction bases with no gene match: 4. The germline V gene has CDR1 SQVTM and CDR2 ANQGSEA. CDR3 loop: CSAGTGGGEQYF. The CDR3 region has the DNA TGCAGCGCTGGGACAGGGGGCGGCGAGCAGTACTTC.

This clonotype was found a few times. The rearrangement uses TRBV5-1 and TRBJ2-3; maybe TRBD2 (5 bases). This CDR3 is built from 15 residues. Germline V lookup: CDR1 SGHRS, CDR2 YFSETQ. The V gene lost 0 bases and the J gene lost 0 bases, with 8 bases spanning the gap. The CDR3 nucleotides read TGCGCCAGCAGCTTGGCTAGCCTGAGCACAGATACGCAGTATTTT. This sequence encodes CASSLASLSTDTQYF.